This T cell receptor (beta chain) was identified in a study of blood T cell repertoires in COVID-19. Deletions cut 7 bases from V and 6 bases from J, with 14 bases between. The CDR3 extends over 13 amino acids. In the authors' methods: How many nucleated cells were present was estimated from reference gene primer amplification. TCRdb's table, derived via immunoSEQ multiplex PCR, lists solely in-frame clones and lacks some. The V and J calls and clone size were taken over from that table, and D and trimming were inferred from the DNA. The sample contains approximately 480,000 clones, about 91% of which appear only once.

This sequence joins TRBV12-3 or TRBV12-4 and TRBJ2-3; D gene ambiguous. The source material was peripheral blood. The sequence derives from a man younger than 35 with COVID-19, enrolled during active disease. CDR3 coding DNA: TGTGCCAGCAATAACAATATGGCCGATACGCAGTATTTT. It translates to CASNNNMADTQYF.